The following is a TCR beta chain sequence with its context. Antigen specificity is unknown. This sample was included in a study of cytomegalovirus exposure and HLA in healthy donors. General study results and limits: Researchers reported in a later analysis that common viral pathogens appeared linked to several top clusters. It was reported that TCR beta sequences correctly inferred the HLA-A and HLA-B alleles for most subjects.

With 8 bases removed from V and 1 base from J, the gap between germline ends came to 11 bases. The CDR3 runs to 13 residues. Germline CDR1 reads MNHEY; CDR2 reads SMNVEV (reference sequence). PCR employed 60 Vbeta and 13 Jbeta primers. Only in-frame clones appear in the TCRdb table, and some are missing; sequencing was by immunoSEQ multiplex PCR. The sample holds 150,000 to 250,000 clones; roughly four fifths are singletons and the top ten take roughly 0.095%. Specimen: PBMCs. The chain links TRBV27 to TRBJ1-1, with D hard to call. This clonotype originated in a boy aged 2 to 10 in good health and CMV-seronegative. The CDR3 region is CASGSRRNTEAFF. DNA for the CDR3: TGTGCCAGCGGAAGCAGGCGGAACACTGAAGCTTTCTTT.